The clone carrying this T cell receptor beta chain came up a few times. The data belong to a study of memory CD4+ T cells and cytomegalovirus serostatus. Trimming took off 2 bases at V and 1 base at J, with 12 bases between the two ends. The length of the CDR3 is 16 residues. Germline CDR1 MNHNS, CDR2 SASEGT. Authors' methods: After removing out-of-frame reads, over 2 million distinct TCRbeta sequences remained. Sequencing used immunoSEQ multiplex PCR; TCRdb keeps in-frame clones, though not all of them. Clone size and V and J calls were adopted from that table, with D and trimming inferred from the DNA. This repertoire shows tens of thousands of clones, around 80% found once; its top ten account for 0.8% to 1.2%. Single viable CD3+CD4+CD8-CD45RO+ cells were sorted as the memory CD4+ T cells. After thawing, CD4+ T cells were positively selected.

This sequence joins TRBV6-1 and TRBJ1-5, with D perhaps TRBD1 (5 bases). Sequencing was carried out using memory CD4+ T cells from blood. The source is an adult in good health and CMV-seronegative. In nucleotides, the CDR3 is TGTGCCAGCAGTGAACCGAGGGGACTGAGCAATCAGCCCCAGCATTTT. Translating it yields CASSEPRGLSNQPQHF.